This is a list of T cell receptor beta chains from one sample in a study of technical replicates of blood from several donors. The method was immunoSEQ multiplex PCR; TCRdb's version includes in-frame clones alone and lacks a portion of them. The repertoire holds around 50,000 clones, with 80% to 95% as singletons. Sequencing used PBMCs. All receptors come from a human donor in good health. Some clones in this sample may be carry-over from other donors' samples. CDR3s include the opening cysteine and the closing phenylalanine or tryptophan. The D gene is left open where the match is weak.

d_gene,v_gene,CDR3aa
NA,TRBV18,CASSPQGPQTFYEQYF
NA,TRBV7-2,CASSPGNYEQYF
NA,TRBV2,CASSAGLYTDTQYF
TRBD1,TRBV15,CATSSDRQGDQPQHF
NA,TRBV5-4,CASRPLAEQETQYF
TRBD2,TRBV6-1,CAGGRGGPYNEQFF
NA,TRBV4-1,CASSQQEGLVAYEQYF
NA,TRBV4-3,CASSPGLKNTEAFF
NA,TRBV5-1,CASSLEQGLGTQYF
TRBD2,TRBV30,CAWSRSPSGNSYEQYF
TRBD1,TRBV30,CACDTGVGTDTQYF
TRBD1,TRBV7-6,CASSIAGGYGYTF
NA,TRBV19,CASSSPSTGGSYEQYF
TRBD1,TRBV19,CASSVTPGQTTDGYTF
NA,TRBV5-1,CASSPVGEVYEQYF
NA,TRBV4-3,CASSQEGGSYEQYF
TRBD1,TRBV20-1,CSAYRGYEQYF
TRBD1,TRBV10-3,CAISEQGENGYTF
NA,TRBV6-6,CASSYFRDYEQYF